These T cell receptor beta chains were read from a single sample in a study of OX40 agonist ivuxolimab in advanced cancers. Some clones are missing from TCRdb's copy, which holds only in-frame ones; the method was immunoSEQ multiplex PCR. Of roughly 100,000 clones in the sample, 90% were seen once. Here the sequenced sample was CD4+ or CD8+ T cells sorted from blood, taken in a trial of the OX40 agonist ivuxolimab. The receptors originated from an adult with an advanced solid tumor such as melanoma, head and neck, liver or kidney cancer. Both conserved end residues are part of each CDR3. Fields, in order: clone size, D gene, V gene, J gene, CDR3 protein, CDR3 DNA. A D gene is named only where the DNA matches it firmly. Size is omitted from some rows. Given values are once, few, many or a class for expanded clones.

-	TRBD1	TRBV6-6	TRBJ2-7	CASSFGQVSYEQYF	TGTGCCAGCAGTTTCGGACAGGTGAGCTACGAGCAGTACTTC
-	-	TRBV27	TRBJ2-1	CASSSRLNNEQFF	TGTGCCAGCAGTTCACGACTTAACAATGAGCAGTTCTTC
few	-	TRBV28	TRBJ2-7	CASSLEGIPPYEQYF	TGTGCCAGCAGTTTGGAGGGGATACCTCCCTACGAGCAGTACTTC
-	-	TRBV6-5	TRBJ2-1	CASRDGQGGYNEQFF	TGTGCCAGCAGAGATGGACAGGGAGGGTACAATGAGCAGTTCTTC
-	-	TRBV20-1	TRBJ2-5	CSARAETQYF	TGCAGTGCCCGGGCGGAGACCCAGTACTTC
-	TRBD1	TRBV28	TRBJ1-2	CASSLTGGGYGYTF	TGTGCCAGCAGTTTAACAGGGGGCGGCTATGGCTACACCTTC
-	-	TRBV14	TRBJ2-1	CASGRSWLEQFF	TGTGCCAGCGGTAGGTCCTGGCTTGAGCAGTTCTTC
-	TRBD2	TRBV5-1	TRBJ2-3	CARGGGGSTDTQYF	TGCGCCAGGGGCGGGGGGGGAAGCACAGATACGCAGTATTTT
-	TRBD1	TRBV6-5	TRBJ1-2	CASRGTEGWYGYTF	TGTGCCAGCAGAGGGACAGAGGGTTGGTATGGCTACACCTTC
-	-	TRBV19	TRBJ1-3	CASSFGYSGNTIYF	TGTGCCAGTAGTTTCGGTTATTCTGGAAACACCATATATTTT
-	-	TRBV10-3	TRBJ2-1	CAISGTAASSYNEQFF	TGTGCCATCAGTGGGACTGCCGCGAGCTCCTACAATGAGCAGTTCTTC
-	TRBD1	TRBV28	TRBJ2-7	CASLDRGGHYEQYF	TGTGCCAGCCTGGACAGGGGGGGGCACTACGAGCAGTACTTC
few	-	TRBV11-2	TRBJ2-1	CASSLDRPDEQFF	TGTGCCAGCAGCTTAGATAGGCCGGATGAGCAGTTCTTC
-	TRBD2	TRBV6-6	TRBJ2-1	CASSYQGERGHEQFF	TGTGCCAGCAGTTACCAGGGCGAGCGGGGTCATGAGCAGTTCTTC
-	TRBD2	TRBV28	TRBJ2-2	CASSGGLAITGELFF	TGTGCCAGCAGTGGAGGACTAGCGATCACCGGGGAGCTGTTTTTT
-	TRBD1	TRBV7-9	TRBJ1-2	CASSLTGQGGTYGYTF	TGTGCCAGCAGCTTAACGGGACAGGGGGGAACGTATGGCTACACCTTC
-	TRBD2	TRBV7-6	TRBJ2-7	CASSSIPGLAGGEQYF	TGTGCCAGCAGCTCCATCCCTGGACTAGCGGGGGGCGAGCAGTACTTC
-	TRBD1	TRBV27	TRBJ2-2	CASKDRDPTGELFF	TGTGCCAGCAAGGACAGGGATCCTACCGGGGAGCTGTTTTTT
once	TRBD1	TRBV19	TRBJ1-3	CASGDRGRSSGNTIYF	TGTGCCAGCGGGGACAGGGGACGGAGCTCTGGAAACACCATATATTTT
-	-	TRBV28	TRBJ1-2	CASSLGLKGMNYGYTF	TGTGCCAGCAGTTTGGGTCTGAAGGGGATGAACTATGGCTACACCTTC
-	-	TRBV19	TRBJ2-7	CASSLRPGESYEQYF	TGTGCCAGTAGTCTCCGGCCGGGGGAGTCCTACGAGCAGTACTTC
-	-	TRBV7-8	TRBJ2-7	CASSLFLLEQYF	TGTGCCAGCAGCTTATTTCTCTTGGAGCAGTACTTC
-	-	TRBV25-1	TRBJ2-1	CASSEDSPRYNEQFF	TGTGCCAGCAGTGAGGACAGCCCGCGTTACAATGAGCAGTTCTTC
-	-	TRBV6-1	TRBJ2-2	CASSSIRDTGELFF	TGTGCCAGCAGTAGCATCAGGGACACCGGGGAGCTGTTTTTT
-	-	TRBV18	TRBJ2-3	CASSPDGLGTDTQYF	TGTGCCAGCTCACCGGATGGGCTGGGCACAGATACGCAGTATTTT
-	TRBD2	TRBV7-3	TRBJ2-3	CASSPSLAGADTQYF	TGTGCCAGCAGCCCCAGTCTAGCGGGAGCAGATACGCAGTATTTT
once	-	TRBV7-8	TRBJ1-3	CASSLEIFPRDTIYF	TGTGCCAGCAGCTTAGAAATCTTTCCGCGGGACACCATATATTTT
once	-	TRBV19	TRBJ2-2	CASSFFRGLALPGGTGELFF	TGTGCCAGTAGTTTTTTTCGGGGTCTAGCCCTACCCGGGGGCACCGGGGAGCTGTTTTTT